This T cell receptor beta chain was identified in a study of cytomegalovirus exposure and HLA in healthy donors. Primers included in the PCR were 60 Vbeta and 13 Jbeta primers. Data came from immunoSEQ multiplex PCR; TCRdb stores just in-frame clones and leaves some out. The profile shows roughly 100,000 clones, roughly three quarters of them singletons. This TCR was sampled from a man younger than 45 in good health and CMV-seronegative. Sequencing input: PBMCs.

As DNA, the CDR3 is TGTGCCAGCTCACGGCTGGGCGGGGATAAGCAGTTCTTC. This gives the protein CASSRLGGDKQFF. The chain has TRBV18 and TRBJ2-1; tentative D call: TRBD2 (6 bases). This CDR3 has 13 residues. Germline CDR1 and CDR2: KGHSH and LQKENI. V shed 4 bases and J shed 11 bases, with 15 bases lying between them.